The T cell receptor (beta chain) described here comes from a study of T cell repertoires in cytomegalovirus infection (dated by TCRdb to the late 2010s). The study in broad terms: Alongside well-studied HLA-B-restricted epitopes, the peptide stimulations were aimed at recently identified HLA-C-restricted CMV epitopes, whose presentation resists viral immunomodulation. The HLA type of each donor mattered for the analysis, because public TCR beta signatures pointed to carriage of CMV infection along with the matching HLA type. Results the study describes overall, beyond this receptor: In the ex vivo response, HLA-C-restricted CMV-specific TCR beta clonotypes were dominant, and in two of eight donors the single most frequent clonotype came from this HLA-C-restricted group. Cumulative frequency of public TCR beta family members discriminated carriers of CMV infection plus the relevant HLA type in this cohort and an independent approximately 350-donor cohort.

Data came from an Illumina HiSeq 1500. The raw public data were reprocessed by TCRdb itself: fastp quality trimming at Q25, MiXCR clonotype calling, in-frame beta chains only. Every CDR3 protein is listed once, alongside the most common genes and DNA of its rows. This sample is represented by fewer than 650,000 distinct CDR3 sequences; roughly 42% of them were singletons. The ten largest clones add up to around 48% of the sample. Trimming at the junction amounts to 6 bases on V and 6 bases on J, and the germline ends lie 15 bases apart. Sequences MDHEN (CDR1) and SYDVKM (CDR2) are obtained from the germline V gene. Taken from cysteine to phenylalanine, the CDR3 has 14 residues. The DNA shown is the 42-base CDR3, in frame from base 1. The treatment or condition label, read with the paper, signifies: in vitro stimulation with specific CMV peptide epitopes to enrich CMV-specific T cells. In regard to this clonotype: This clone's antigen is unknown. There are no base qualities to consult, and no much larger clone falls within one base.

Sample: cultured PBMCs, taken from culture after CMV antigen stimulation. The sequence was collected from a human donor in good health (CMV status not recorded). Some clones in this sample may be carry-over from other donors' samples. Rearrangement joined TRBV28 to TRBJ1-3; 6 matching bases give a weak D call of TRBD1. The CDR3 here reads CASRTTGSENTIYF. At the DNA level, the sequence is TGTGCCAGCAGGACAACAGGGTCGGAAAACACCATATATTTT.